The text below deals with one TCR beta chain. Its specificity is not known. This sample is part of a study of CD8 T cells in Susac syndrome. CDR1 and CDR2 (germline): MNHNY, SVGAGI (reference sequence). The length of the CDR3 is 11 residues. Trimming pared 8 bases from V and 2 bases from J, leaving 4 bases between. The RNA, about 0.5 to 1 ug, was put through reverse transcription using random hexamers. TCRdb called the immunoSEQ multiplex PCR reads again in MiXCR, with one record for every CDR3 protein. The sample has roughly 220,000 distinct CDR3 sequences, about 94% seen once. Overall study findings and caveats: The CD4+ T cell repertoires of Susac syndrome were found to show no clonal expansion. The study acknowledged a relatively small number of individuals in its TCR sequencing and HLA analysis.

Recently defined diagnostic criteria classed the Susac syndrome patients as definite or probable. The chain is built from TRBV6-6 and TRBJ2-1; no reliable D call. Specimen: CD4+ T cells from PBMCs. This receptor was obtained from a human donor with Susac syndrome. This CDR3 is CASLAYNEQFF. CDR3 in DNA: TGTGCCAGCTTGGCCTACAATGAGCAGTTCTTC.